This paragraph covers one TCR beta chain sequence. The data originate from a study of cytomegalovirus exposure and HLA in healthy donors. The wider study: Genotyping showed 81% of over 350 donors falling in the Caucasian-associated ancestry cluster.

PCR employed 60 Vbeta and 13 Jbeta primers. TCRdb's copy holds only in-frame clones and misses some; the assay was immunoSEQ multiplex PCR. The sample shows roughly 180,000 clones, about three quarters of them seen only once. Germline assignment: CDR1 SGHDT and CDR2 YYEEEE. CDR3 length: 16 amino acids. The V gene end was trimmed by 0 bases and the J gene end by 4 bases; junction bases not matched to a gene: 7. Input material: PBMCs. The clonotype was recovered from a female donor in good health and CMV-seronegative. The V gene is TRBV5-6, the J gene TRBJ1-5; 7 bases are shared with TRBD1. The CDR3, as DNA: TGTGCCAGCAGCTTGGGAGGCAGGGGGTTGAATCAGCCCCAGCATTTT. It translates to CASSLGGRGLNQPQHF.